These T cell receptor beta chains were read from a single sample in a study of cytomegalovirus exposure and HLA in healthy donors. Some clones are missing from TCRdb's copy, which holds only in-frame ones; the method was immunoSEQ multiplex PCR. The sample yields 150,000 to 200,000 clones, approximately 65% seen once. The sequenced sample consisted of PBMCs. These receptor sequences come from a man aged 40-49 years in good health and CMV-seronegative. The CDR3 runs from the conserved cysteine through the conserved F or W. Each record gives: clone size, V gene, J gene, D gene, CDR3 protein, CDR3 DNA. D genes are given only for firm matches. The size field is filled for only some rows; it gives once, few, many or a size class.

clone size: -
V gene: TRBV6-5
J gene: TRBJ2-7
D gene: TRBD1
CDR3 protein: CASKRQGAGEQYF
CDR3 DNA: TGTGCCAGCAAACGACAGGGGGCAGGCGAGCAGTACTTC

clone size: few
V gene: TRBV7-2
J gene: TRBJ2-1
D gene: -
CDR3 protein: CASSAGMIDEQFF
CDR3 DNA: TGTGCCAGCAGCGCAGGGATGATCGATGAGCAGTTCTTC

clone size: -
V gene: TRBV5-1
J gene: TRBJ2-1
D gene: -
CDR3 protein: CASSLGQSYNEQFF
CDR3 DNA: TGCGCCAGCAGCTTGGGACAGTCCTACAATGAGCAGTTCTTC

clone size: -
V gene: TRBV6-5
J gene: TRBJ1-1
D gene: TRBD1
CDR3 protein: CASTRGRETEAFF
CDR3 DNA: TGTGCCAGCACCAGGGGGCGGGAGACTGAAGCTTTCTTT

clone size: few
V gene: TRBV7-6
J gene: TRBJ1-3
D gene: TRBD1
CDR3 protein: CASSFDPGQGNTIYF
CDR3 DNA: TGTGCCAGCAGCTTCGATCCGGGACAGGGAAACACCATATATTTT

clone size: -
V gene: TRBV7-8
J gene: TRBJ2-2
D gene: -
CDR3 protein: CASSGRVLGTGELFF
CDR3 DNA: TGTGCCAGCAGCGGCCGGGTCCTAGGCACCGGGGAGCTGTTTTTT

clone size: once
V gene: TRBV28
J gene: TRBJ1-5
D gene: TRBD1
CDR3 protein: CASIADRDGNQPQHF
CDR3 DNA: TGTGCCAGCATCGCAGACAGGGACGGCAATCAGCCCCAGCATTTT

clone size: -
V gene: TRBV10-3
J gene: TRBJ1-1
D gene: TRBD1
CDR3 protein: CAISETRGRVGAEAFF
CDR3 DNA: TGTGCCATCAGTGAGACGAGGGGGCGCGTAGGGGCTGAAGCTTTCTTT

clone size: few
V gene: TRBV7-9
J gene: TRBJ2-7
D gene: -
CDR3 protein: CASSSLEGVSSYEQYF
CDR3 DNA: TGTGCCAGCAGCTCCCTTGAGGGGGTAAGCTCCTACGAGCAGTACTTC

clone size: -
V gene: TRBV10-1
J gene: TRBJ2-3
D gene: -
CDR3 protein: CASRAKGNQQGRTDTQYF
CDR3 DNA: TGCGCCAGCAGGGCCAAGGGGAATCAACAGGGACGCACAGATACGCAGTATTTT

clone size: few
V gene: TRBV6-1
J gene: TRBJ1-4
D gene: -
CDR3 protein: CATVGGEKLFF
CDR3 DNA: TGTGCCACCGTCGGAGGGGAAAAACTGTTTTTT

clone size: -
V gene: TRBV13
J gene: TRBJ1-3
D gene: -
CDR3 protein: CASSSTDSGNSGNTIYF
CDR3 DNA: TGTGCCAGCAGCTCCACGGATTCAGGGAACTCTGGAAACACCATATATTTT

clone size: once
V gene: TRBV21-1
J gene: TRBJ2-7
D gene: -
CDR3 protein: CASTDHFSGREVKEQYF
CDR3 DNA: TGTGCCAGCACGGACCACTTTAGCGGGAGGGAGGTGAAAGAGCAGTACTTC

clone size: -
V gene: TRBV7-3
J gene: TRBJ2-3
D gene: -
CDR3 protein: CASSLAGMSTDTQYF
CDR3 DNA: TGTGCCAGCAGCTTAGCGGGGATGAGCACAGATACGCAGTATTTT

clone size: -
V gene: TRBV7-9
J gene: TRBJ2-3
D gene: -
CDR3 protein: CASSLGQVDTQYF
CDR3 DNA: TGTGCCAGCAGCTTAGGACAGGTAGATACGCAGTATTTT

clone size: -
V gene: TRBV7-2
J gene: TRBJ2-5
D gene: -
CDR3 protein: CASSFSSVETQYF
CDR3 DNA: TGTGCCAGCAGCTTTTCGTCCGTGGAGACCCAGTACTTC

clone size: -
V gene: TRBV7-6
J gene: TRBJ1-1
D gene: -
CDR3 protein: CASSIQGTTEAFF
CDR3 DNA: TGTGCCAGCAGCATACAGGGTACCACTGAAGCTTTCTTT

clone size: -
V gene: TRBV27
J gene: TRBJ2-7
D gene: -
CDR3 protein: CASSYREGSYEQYF
CDR3 DNA: TGTGCCAGCAGTTACAGGGAGGGCTCCTACGAGCAGTACTTC

clone size: -
V gene: TRBV25-1
J gene: TRBJ1-3
D gene: -
CDR3 protein: CASSASGLDTIYF
CDR3 DNA: TGTGCCAGCAGTGCTTCAGGGTTAGACACCATATATTTT

clone size: few
V gene: TRBV27
J gene: TRBJ2-7
D gene: -
CDR3 protein: CASSSRSHSQQYF
CDR3 DNA: TGTGCCAGCAGTTCCCGGTCCCACAGCCAGCAGTACTTC

clone size: -
V gene: TRBV6-5
J gene: TRBJ2-2
D gene: -
CDR3 protein: CASSGVGELFF
CDR3 DNA: TGTGCCAGCTCAGGTGTCGGGGAGCTGTTTTTT

clone size: -
V gene: TRBV10-3
J gene: TRBJ2-5
D gene: -
CDR3 protein: CAISEPSRQETQYF
CDR3 DNA: TGTGCCATCAGTGAGCCTAGCCGCCAAGAGACCCAGTACTTC

clone size: -
V gene: TRBV5-8
J gene: TRBJ2-5
D gene: TRBD2
CDR3 protein: CASSLTGTRDKQYF
CDR3 DNA: TGTGCCAGCAGCTTGACAGGGACTAGGGATAAACAGTACTTC

clone size: -
V gene: TRBV2
J gene: TRBJ2-1
D gene: TRBD2
CDR3 protein: CASSWAGTSLSDEQFF
CDR3 DNA: TGTGCCAGCAGTTGGGCCGGGACTAGCCTATCGGATGAGCAGTTCTTC

clone size: -
V gene: TRBV29-1
J gene: TRBJ2-1
D gene: TRBD1
CDR3 protein: CSATGARTANEQFF
CDR3 DNA: TGCAGCGCGACAGGGGCGCGGACAGCCAATGAGCAGTTCTTC

clone size: few
V gene: TRBV19
J gene: TRBJ1-2
D gene: TRBD1
CDR3 protein: CASSGQGRGYTF
CDR3 DNA: TGTGCCAGTAGTGGACAGGGACGCGGCTACACCTTC

clone size: -
V gene: TRBV7-8
J gene: TRBJ1-4
D gene: TRBD1
CDR3 protein: CASSSRQGEKLFF
CDR3 DNA: TGTGCCAGCAGCTCACGACAGGGAGAAAAACTGTTTTTT

clone size: -
V gene: TRBV7-7
J gene: TRBJ2-1
D gene: TRBD2
CDR3 protein: CASSLGLGGSDEQFF
CDR3 DNA: TGTGCTAGCAGCTTAGGGTTGGGCGGGAGCGATGAGCAGTTCTTC

clone size: -
V gene: TRBV15
J gene: TRBJ2-2
D gene: -
CDR3 protein: CATSTPGEPGELFF
CDR3 DNA: TGTGCCACCAGCACACCCGGGGAACCCGGGGAGCTGTTTTTT

clone size: -
V gene: TRBV5-1
J gene: TRBJ1-1
D gene: TRBD1
CDR3 protein: CASSAHQGAGDTEAFF
CDR3 DNA: TGCGCCAGCAGCGCACACCAGGGGGCGGGGGACACTGAAGCTTTCTTT

clone size: -
V gene: TRBV6-5
J gene: TRBJ1-4
D gene: -
CDR3 protein: CASSETGPHEKLFF
CDR3 DNA: TGTGCCAGCAGTGAGACAGGACCTCATGAAAAACTGTTTTTT

clone size: -
V gene: TRBV5-1
J gene: TRBJ2-1
D gene: TRBD1
CDR3 protein: CASSLSTGGNEQFF
CDR3 DNA: TGCGCCAGCAGCTTATCGACAGGGGGGAATGAGCAGTTCTTC

clone size: once
V gene: TRBV29-1
J gene: TRBJ1-1
D gene: -
CDR3 protein: CSVEDGGWAEAFF
CDR3 DNA: TGCAGCGTTGAAGACGGGGGGTGGGCTGAAGCTTTCTTT

clone size: once
V gene: TRBV7-3
J gene: TRBJ2-3
D gene: TRBD2
CDR3 protein: CASSNYRGLAGIPSTDTQYF
CDR3 DNA: TGTGCCAGCAGCAACTATAGGGGACTAGCGGGAATCCCGAGCACAGATACGCAGTATTTT